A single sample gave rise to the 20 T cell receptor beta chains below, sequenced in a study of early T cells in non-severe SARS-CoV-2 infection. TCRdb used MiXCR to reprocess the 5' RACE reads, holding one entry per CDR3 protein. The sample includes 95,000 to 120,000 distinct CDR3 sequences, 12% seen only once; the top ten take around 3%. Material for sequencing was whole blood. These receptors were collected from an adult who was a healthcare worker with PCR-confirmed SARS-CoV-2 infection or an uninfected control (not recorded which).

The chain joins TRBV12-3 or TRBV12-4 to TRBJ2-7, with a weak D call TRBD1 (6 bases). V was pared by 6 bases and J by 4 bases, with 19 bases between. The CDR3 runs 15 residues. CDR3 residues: CASSPGTTQGYEQYF. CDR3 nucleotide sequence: TGTGCCAGCAGCCCAGGGACAACCCAAGGGTACGAGCAGTACTTC.

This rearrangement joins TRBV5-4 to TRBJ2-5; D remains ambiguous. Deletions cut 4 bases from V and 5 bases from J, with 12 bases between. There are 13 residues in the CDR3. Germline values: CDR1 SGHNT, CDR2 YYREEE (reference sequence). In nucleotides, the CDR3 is TGTGCCAGCAGCCAGCCCACCGGGGAGACCCAGTACTTC. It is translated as CASSQPTGETQYF.

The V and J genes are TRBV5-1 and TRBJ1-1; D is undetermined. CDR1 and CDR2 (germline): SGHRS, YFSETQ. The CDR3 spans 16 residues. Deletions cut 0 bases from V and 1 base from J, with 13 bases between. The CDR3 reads CASSLAPGLSNTEAFF. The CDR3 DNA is TGCGCCAGCAGCTTGGCCCCGGGTCTCTCGAACACTGAAGCTTTCTTT.

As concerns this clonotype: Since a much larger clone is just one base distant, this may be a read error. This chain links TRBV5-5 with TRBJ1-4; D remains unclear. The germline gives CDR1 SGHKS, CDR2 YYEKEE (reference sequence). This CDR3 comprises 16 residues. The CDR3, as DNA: TGTGCCAGCAGCGGCCAGATTCCCTCAACTGATGAAAAACTGTTTTTT. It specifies CASSGQIPSTDEKLFF.

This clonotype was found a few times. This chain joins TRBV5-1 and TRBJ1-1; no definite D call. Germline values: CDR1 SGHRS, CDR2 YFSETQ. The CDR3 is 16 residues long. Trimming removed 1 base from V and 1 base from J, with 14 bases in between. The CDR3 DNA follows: TGCGCCAGCAGCTTGAGGGCCCAAACAGCGAACACTGAAGCTTTCTTT. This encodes CASSLRAQTANTEAFF.

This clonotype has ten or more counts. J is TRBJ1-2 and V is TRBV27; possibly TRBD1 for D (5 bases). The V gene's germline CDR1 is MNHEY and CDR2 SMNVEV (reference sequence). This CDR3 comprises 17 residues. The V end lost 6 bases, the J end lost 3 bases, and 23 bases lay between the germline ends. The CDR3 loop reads CASSPLIDLGVYYGYTF. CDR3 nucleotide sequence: TGTGCCAGCAGCCCTCTTATAGACCTGGGGGTCTACTATGGCTACACCTTC.

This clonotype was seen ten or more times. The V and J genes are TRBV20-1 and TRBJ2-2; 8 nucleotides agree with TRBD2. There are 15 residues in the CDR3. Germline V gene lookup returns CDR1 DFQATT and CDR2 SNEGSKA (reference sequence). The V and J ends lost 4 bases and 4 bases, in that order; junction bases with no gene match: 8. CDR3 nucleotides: TGCAGTGCTATAGGACTAGCTAAAGCCACCGGGGAGCTGTTTTTT. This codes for CSAIGLAKATGELFF.

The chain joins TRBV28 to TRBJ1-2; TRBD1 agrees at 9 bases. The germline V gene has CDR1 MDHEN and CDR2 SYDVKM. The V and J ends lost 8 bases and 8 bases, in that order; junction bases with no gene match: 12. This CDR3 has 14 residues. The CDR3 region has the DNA TGTGCCAGCCGAATCGGGGACAGGGTAAACGGCTACACCTTC. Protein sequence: CASRIGDRVNGYTF.

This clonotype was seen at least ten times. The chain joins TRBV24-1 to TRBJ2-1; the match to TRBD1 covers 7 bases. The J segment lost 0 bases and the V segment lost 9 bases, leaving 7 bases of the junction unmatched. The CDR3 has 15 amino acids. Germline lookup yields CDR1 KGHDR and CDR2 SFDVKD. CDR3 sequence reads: CATGRQGVSYNEQFF. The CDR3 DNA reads TGTGCCACCGGAAGACAGGGAGTCTCCTACAATGAGCAGTTCTTC.

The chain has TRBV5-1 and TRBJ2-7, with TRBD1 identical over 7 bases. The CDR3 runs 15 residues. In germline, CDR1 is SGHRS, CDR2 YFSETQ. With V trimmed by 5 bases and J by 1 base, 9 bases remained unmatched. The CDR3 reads CASSRSGTASYEQYF. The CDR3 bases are TGCGCCAGCAGTCGATCCGGGACAGCTTCCTACGAGCAGTACTTC.

The CDR3 nucleotides read TGTGCCAGCACCCTGGGCAGGCTGGAATTAGATACGCAGTATTTT. Translated, it gives CASTLGRLELDTQYF. The rearrangement links TRBV11-2 to TRBJ2-3; D is ambiguous. With 7 bases removed from V and 5 bases from J, the gap between germline ends came to 19 bases. Germline-derived CDR1 and CDR2 are SGHAT and FQNNGV. CDR3 length: 15 residues.

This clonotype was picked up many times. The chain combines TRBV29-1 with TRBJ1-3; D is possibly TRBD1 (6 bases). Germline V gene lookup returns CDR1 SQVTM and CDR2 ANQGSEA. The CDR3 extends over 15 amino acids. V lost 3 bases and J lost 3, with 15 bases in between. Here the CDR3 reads CSVEVQGLGGNTIYF. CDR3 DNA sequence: TGCAGCGTTGAGGTGCAGGGGCTAGGTGGAAACACCATATATTTT. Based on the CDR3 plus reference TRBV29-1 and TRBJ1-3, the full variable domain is SAVISQKPSRDICQRGTSLTIQCQVDSQVTMMFWYRQQPGQSLTLIATANQGSEATYESGFVIDKFPISRPNLTFSTLTVSNMSPEDSSIYLCSVEVQGLGGNTIYFGEGSWLTVV.

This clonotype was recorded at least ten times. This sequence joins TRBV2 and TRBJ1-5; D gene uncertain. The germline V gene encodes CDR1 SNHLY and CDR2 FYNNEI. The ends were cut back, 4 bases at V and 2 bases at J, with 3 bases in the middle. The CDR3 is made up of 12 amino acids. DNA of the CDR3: TGTGCCAGCAGTGGAGGCAATCAGCCCCAGCATTTT. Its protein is CASSGGNQPQHF.

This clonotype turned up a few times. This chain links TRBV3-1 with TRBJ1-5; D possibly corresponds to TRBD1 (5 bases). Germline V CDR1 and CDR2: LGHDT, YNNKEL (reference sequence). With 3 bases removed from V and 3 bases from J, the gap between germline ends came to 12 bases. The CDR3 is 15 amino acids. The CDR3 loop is CASSQGRADNQPQHF. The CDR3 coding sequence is TGTGCCAGCAGCCAGGGCAGGGCCGACAATCAGCCCCAGCATTTT.

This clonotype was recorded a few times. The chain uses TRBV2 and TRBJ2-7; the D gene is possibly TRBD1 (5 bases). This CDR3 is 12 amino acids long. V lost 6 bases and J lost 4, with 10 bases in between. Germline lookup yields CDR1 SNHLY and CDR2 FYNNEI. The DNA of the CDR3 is TGTGCCAGCAGGCCACAGGTATACGAGCAGTACTTC. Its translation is CASRPQVYEQYF.

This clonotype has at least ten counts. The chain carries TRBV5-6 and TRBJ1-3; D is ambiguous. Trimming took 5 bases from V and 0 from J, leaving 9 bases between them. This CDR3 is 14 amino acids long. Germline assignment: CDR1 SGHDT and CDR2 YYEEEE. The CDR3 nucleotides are TGTGCCAGCAGTCCGGGCCACTCTGGAAACACCATATATTTT. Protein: CASSPGHSGNTIYF.

CDR3 amino acids: CASSFAWTRGETQYF. CDR3 nucleotides: TGTGCCAGCAGCTTCGCATGGACTCGGGGAGAGACCCAGTACTTC. This chain joins TRBV7-8 and TRBJ2-5; a possible D gene is TRBD2 (5 bases). V was trimmed by 3 bases and J by 4 bases, leaving 15 bases between them. The CDR3 covers 15 residues. Germline lookup yields CDR1 SGHVS and CDR2 FQNEAQ.

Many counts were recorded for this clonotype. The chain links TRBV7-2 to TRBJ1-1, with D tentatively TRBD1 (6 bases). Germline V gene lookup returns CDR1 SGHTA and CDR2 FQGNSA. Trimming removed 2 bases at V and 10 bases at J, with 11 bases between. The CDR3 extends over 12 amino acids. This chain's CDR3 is CASSLSGGAAFF. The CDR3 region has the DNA TGTGCCAGCAGCTTATCCGGGGGGGCAGCTTTCTTT.

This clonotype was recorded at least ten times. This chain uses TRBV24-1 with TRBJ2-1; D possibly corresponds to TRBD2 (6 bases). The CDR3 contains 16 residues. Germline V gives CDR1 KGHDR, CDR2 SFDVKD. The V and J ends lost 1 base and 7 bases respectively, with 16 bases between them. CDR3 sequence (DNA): TGTGCCACCAGTGATTTTTTAGGGGAGAGCGGGAATGAGCAGTTCTTC. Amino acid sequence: CATSDFLGESGNEQFF.

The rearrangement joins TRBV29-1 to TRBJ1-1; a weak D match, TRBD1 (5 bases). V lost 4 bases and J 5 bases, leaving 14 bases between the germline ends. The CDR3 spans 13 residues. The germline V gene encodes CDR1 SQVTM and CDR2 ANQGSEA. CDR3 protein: CSVAGRLTTEAFF. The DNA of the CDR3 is TGCAGCGTTGCGGGACGACTAACGACTGAAGCTTTCTTT.